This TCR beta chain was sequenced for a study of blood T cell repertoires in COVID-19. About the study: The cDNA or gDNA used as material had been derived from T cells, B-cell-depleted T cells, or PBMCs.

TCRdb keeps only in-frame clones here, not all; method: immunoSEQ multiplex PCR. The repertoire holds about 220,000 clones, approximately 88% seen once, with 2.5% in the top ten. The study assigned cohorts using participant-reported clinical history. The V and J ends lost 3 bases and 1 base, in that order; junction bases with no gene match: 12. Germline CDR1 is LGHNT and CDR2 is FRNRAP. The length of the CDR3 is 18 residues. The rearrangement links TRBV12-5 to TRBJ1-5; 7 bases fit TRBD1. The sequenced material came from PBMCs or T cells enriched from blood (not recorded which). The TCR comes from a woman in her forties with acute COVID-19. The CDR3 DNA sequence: TGTGCTAGTGGTTTTTCCCGCGGTGGACAGGTCAGCAATCAGCCCCAGCATTTT. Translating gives CASGFSRGGQVSNQPQHF.